This entry lists 3 T cell receptor beta chains sequenced from one sample in a study of blood T cell repertoires in COVID-19. TCRdb's copy holds only in-frame clones and misses some; the assay was immunoSEQ multiplex PCR. The table has 250,000 to 350,000 clones, around 90% seen once; the top ten hold around 4.3%. Specimen: PBMCs or T cells enriched from blood (not recorded which). Source of these receptors: a woman aged 18-35 years with acute COVID-19.

This clone was seen a single time. CDR3 in DNA: TGTGCTAGTGGCTGGACTAGCAGTGAGCAGTTCTTC. It translates to CASGWTSSEQFF. This sequence joins TRBV12-5 and TRBJ2-1, with 8 bases aligning to TRBD2. This CDR3 comprises 12 residues. The J segment lost 9 bases and the V segment lost 6 bases, leaving 4 bases of the junction unmatched. Germline V gene data show CDR1 as LGHNT and CDR2 as FRNRAP.

For this clone: An end of the junction differs from the germline gene, which may be a read error. The gene calls are TRBV7-7 and TRBJ2-1, with TRBD2 identical over 9 bases. CDR3 length: 14 amino acids. Germline lookup yields CDR1 SSHAT and CDR2 FNYEAQ (reference sequence). CDR3 protein: CASSLGGLAGEQFF. CDR3 nucleotide sequence: TGTGCTAGCAGCTTAGGGGGACTAGCTGGTGAGCAGTTCTTC.

The gene calls are TRBV19 and TRBJ1-2; 9 bases fit TRBD1. After removal of 7 bases from V and 4 bases from J, the junction contained 10 bases not matched to a gene. CDR1 is LNHDA, CDR2 SQIVND, per germline (reference sequence). This CDR3 is 15 amino acids long. CDR3 region: CASMGDRDGGYGYTF. DNA of the CDR3: TGTGCCAGTATGGGGGACAGGGACGGGGGCTATGGCTACACCTTC.